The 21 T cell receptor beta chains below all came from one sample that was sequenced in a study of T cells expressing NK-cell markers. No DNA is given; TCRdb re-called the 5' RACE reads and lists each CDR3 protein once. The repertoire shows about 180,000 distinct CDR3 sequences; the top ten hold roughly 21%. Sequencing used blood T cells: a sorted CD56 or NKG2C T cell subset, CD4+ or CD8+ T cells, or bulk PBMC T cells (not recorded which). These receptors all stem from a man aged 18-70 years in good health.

The CDR3 here is CASSYSPTGRAADTQYF. This chain uses TRBV6-5 with TRBJ2-3; the TRBD2 assignment by TCRdb is unverifiable without DNA. Germline CDR1 reads MNHEY; CDR2 reads SVGAGI. The CDR3 loop spans 17 amino acids.

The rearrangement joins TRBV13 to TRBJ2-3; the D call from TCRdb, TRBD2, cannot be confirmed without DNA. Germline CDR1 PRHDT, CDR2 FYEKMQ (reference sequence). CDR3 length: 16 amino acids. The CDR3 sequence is CASSISGLAGSDTQYF.

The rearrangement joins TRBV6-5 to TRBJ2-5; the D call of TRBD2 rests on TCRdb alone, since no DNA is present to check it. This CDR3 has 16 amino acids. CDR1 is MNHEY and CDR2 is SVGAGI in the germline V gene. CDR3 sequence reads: CASSLGLAGGVETQYF.

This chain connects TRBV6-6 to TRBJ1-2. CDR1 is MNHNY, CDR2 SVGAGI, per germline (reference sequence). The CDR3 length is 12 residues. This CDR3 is CASSYSSDPYTF.

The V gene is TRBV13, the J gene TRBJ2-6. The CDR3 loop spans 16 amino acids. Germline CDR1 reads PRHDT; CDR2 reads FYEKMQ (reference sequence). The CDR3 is CASSPIDSDGANVLTF.

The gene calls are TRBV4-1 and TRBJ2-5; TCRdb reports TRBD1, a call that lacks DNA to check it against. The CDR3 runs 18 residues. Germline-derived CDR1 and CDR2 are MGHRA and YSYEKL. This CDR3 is CASSEDPVDRLSQETQYF.

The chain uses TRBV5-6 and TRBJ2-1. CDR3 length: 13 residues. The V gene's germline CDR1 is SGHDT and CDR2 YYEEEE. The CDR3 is CASSLEFDNEQFF.

The CDR3 region is CASSQDLEEAGHETQYF. V gene TRBV3-1 combines with J gene TRBJ2-5. This CDR3 is 17 amino acids long. Germline V gives CDR1 LGHDT, CDR2 YNNKEL (reference sequence).

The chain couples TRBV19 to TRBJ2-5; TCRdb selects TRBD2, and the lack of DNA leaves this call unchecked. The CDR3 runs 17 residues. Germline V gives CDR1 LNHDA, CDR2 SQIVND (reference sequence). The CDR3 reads CASSDNSGLAGIETQYF.

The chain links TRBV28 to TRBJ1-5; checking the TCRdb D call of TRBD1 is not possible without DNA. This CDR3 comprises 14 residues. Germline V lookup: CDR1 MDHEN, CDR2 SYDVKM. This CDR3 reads CASDGGGSNQPQHF.

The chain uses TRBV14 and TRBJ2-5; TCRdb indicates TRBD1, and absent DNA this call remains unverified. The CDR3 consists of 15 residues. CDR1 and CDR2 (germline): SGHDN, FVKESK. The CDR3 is CASSQEDRGVETQYF. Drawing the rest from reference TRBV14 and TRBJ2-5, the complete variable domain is EAGVTQFPSHSVIEKGQTVTLRCDPISGHDNLYWYRRVMGKEIKFLLHFVKESKQDESGMPNNRFLAERTGGTYSTLKVQPAELEDSGVYFCASSQEDRGVETQYFGPGTRLLVL.

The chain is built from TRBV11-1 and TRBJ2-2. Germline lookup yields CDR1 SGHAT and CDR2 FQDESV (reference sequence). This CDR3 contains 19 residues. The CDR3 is CASSLNDGLTTANTGELFF.

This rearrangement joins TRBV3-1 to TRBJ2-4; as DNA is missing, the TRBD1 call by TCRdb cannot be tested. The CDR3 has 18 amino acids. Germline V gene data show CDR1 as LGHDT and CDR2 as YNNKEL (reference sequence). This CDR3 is CASSGIQEQQGARDIQYF.

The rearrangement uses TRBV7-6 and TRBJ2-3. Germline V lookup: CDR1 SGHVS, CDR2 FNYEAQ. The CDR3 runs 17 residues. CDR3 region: CASKEETEPQNLDTQYF.

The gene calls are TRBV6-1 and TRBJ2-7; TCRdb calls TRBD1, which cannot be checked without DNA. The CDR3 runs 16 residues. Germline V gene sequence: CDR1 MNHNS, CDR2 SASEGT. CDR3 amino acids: CASSDLGDGASYEQYF.

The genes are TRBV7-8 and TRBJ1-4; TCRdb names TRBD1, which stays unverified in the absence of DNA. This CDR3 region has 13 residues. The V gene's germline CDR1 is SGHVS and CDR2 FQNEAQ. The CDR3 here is CASSSWGTQKLFF.

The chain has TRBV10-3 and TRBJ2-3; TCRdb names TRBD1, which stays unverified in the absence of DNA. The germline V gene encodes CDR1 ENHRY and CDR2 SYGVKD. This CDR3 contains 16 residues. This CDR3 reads CAISRQGDRDTDTQYF.

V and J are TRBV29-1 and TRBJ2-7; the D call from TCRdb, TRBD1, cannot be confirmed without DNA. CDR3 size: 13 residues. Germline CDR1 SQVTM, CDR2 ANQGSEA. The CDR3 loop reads CSVYRAGTYEQYF.

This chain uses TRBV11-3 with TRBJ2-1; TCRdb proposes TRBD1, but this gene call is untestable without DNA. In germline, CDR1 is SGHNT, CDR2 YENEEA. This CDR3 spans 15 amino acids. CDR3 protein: CASSPRDRVLNEQFF.

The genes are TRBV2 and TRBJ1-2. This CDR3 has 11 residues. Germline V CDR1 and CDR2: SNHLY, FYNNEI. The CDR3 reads CASPGWDGYTF.

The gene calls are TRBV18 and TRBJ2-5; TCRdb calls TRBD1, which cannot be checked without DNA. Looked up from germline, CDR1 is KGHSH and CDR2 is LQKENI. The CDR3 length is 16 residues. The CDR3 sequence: CASSPKATGIQETQYF. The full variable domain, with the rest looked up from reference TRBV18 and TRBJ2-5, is NAGVMQNPRHLVRRRGQEARLRCSPMKGHSHVYWYRQLPEEGLKFMVYLQKENIIDESGMPKERFSAEFPKEGPSILRIQQVVRGDSAAYFCASSPKATGIQETQYFGPGTRLLVL.